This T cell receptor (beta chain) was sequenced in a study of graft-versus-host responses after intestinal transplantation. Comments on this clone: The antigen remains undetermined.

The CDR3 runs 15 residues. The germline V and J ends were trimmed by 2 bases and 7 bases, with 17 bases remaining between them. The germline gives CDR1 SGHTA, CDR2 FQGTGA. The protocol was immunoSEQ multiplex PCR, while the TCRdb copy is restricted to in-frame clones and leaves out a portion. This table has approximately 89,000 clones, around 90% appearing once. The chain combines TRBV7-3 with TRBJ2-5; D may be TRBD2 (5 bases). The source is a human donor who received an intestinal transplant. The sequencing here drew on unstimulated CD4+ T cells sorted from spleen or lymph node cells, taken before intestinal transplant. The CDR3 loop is CASSLQSSPLGTQYF. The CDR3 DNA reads TGTGCCAGCAGCTTACAATCTAGCCCCTTGGGGACCCAGTACTTC.